The 6 T cell receptor beta chains below were found in one sample sequenced in a study of a mutant IDH1 vaccine in newly diagnosed glioma. What these receptors recognize is not known. Indicated time point: week 35, safety follow-up. Topical imiquimod accompanied each vaccine dose, which consisted of 300 ug of mutant IDH1 20-mer peptide. This table comes from immunoSEQ multiplex PCR, and its TCRdb copy is limited to in-frame clones, with some not included. The table has about 45,000 clones, around 94% seen once. This sample comprised PBMCs, obtained from a glioma patient whose treatment included an IDH1 peptide vaccine. Every receptor here comes from a man aged 50 or older with glioma.

The J gene is TRBJ1-2, the V gene TRBV11-2; TRBD1 matches at 9 bases. The CDR3 contains 13 residues. Germline assignment: CDR1 SGHAT and CDR2 FQNNGV. The V segment lost 5 bases and the J segment 8 bases; nucleotides outside the gene matches: 6. CDR3 DNA sequence: TGTGCCAGCAGCCACGGGACAGGGTACGGCTACACCTTC. The encoded protein is CASSHGTGYGYTF. Variable domain in full (rest from reference TRBV11-2 and TRBJ1-2): EAGVAQSPRYKIIEKRQSVAFWCNPISGHATLYWYQQILGQGPKLLIQFQNNGVVDDSQLPKDRFSAERLKGVDSTLKIQPAKLEDSAVYLCASSHGTGYGYTFGSGTRLTVV.

J is TRBJ2-3 and V is TRBV10-3; D perhaps matches TRBD2 (6 bases). Germline V CDR1 and CDR2: ENHRY, SYGVKD. CDR3 size: 15 residues. Trimming shortened V by 5 bases and J by 0 bases, and 12 bases separated the two germline ends. Written as DNA, the CDR3 is TGTGCCATCAGTATTAGCGGAACTAGCACAGATACGCAGTATTTT. Protein product: CAISISGTSTDTQYF.

The chain carries TRBV28 and TRBJ2-3; TRBD2 might be the D (6 bases). CDR3 size: 16 residues. Per the germline V gene, CDR1 is MDHEN and CDR2 is SYDVKM. Between the trimmed V and J ends, which lost 5 bases and 6 bases, there was a span of 21 bases. This CDR3 is CASSPPGSGRWDTQYF. The CDR3 nucleotides are TGTGCCAGCAGTCCCCCGGGGTCCGGGAGATGGGATACGCAGTATTTT.

The chain uses TRBV29-1 and TRBJ2-1; 7 nucleotides match TRBD1. CDR1 and CDR2 from the germline V gene are SQVTM and ANQGSEA. V shed 4 bases and J 4 bases; nucleotides not matched to a gene: 4. The CDR3 runs 13 residues. The CDR3 region is CSVAQGPYNEQFF. The CDR3 bases are TGCAGCGTTGCACAGGGGCCTTACAATGAGCAGTTCTTC.

The chain joins TRBV7-2 to TRBJ1-3; D is perhaps TRBD1 (6 bases). Germline-derived CDR1 and CDR2 are SGHTA and FQGNSA. The CDR3 contains 14 residues. Trimming cost V 1 base and J 3 bases, with 7 bases left between them. The CDR3 coding sequence is TGTGCCAGCAGCTTAGGGGGGCTTGGAAACACCATATATTTT. It codes for CASSLGGLGNTIYF.

The V call is TRBV13, the J call TRBJ2-2; no definite D call. CDR1 PRHDT and CDR2 FYEKMQ come from the germline V gene (reference sequence). Trimming cost V 3 bases and J 3 bases, with 11 bases left between them. The CDR3 runs 15 residues. CDR3 sequence reads: CASSFRSLDTGELFF. The CDR3 DNA reads TGTGCCAGCAGCTTTCGGAGTCTAGACACCGGGGAGCTGTTTTTT.